Sequencing of this TCR beta chain was carried out in a study of cytomegalovirus exposure and HLA in healthy donors. Concerning this clone: Its antigen is currently unknown.

Whole-study findings and limits: Later work found that TCR association rates differed between HLA loci; DRB1 had the most and HLA-C the fewest. Several of the most significant clusters appeared, in a later analysis, to be linked to common viral pathogens.

In the PCR, 60 Vbeta and 13 Jbeta primers were used. TCRdb's table, derived via immunoSEQ multiplex PCR, lists solely in-frame clones and lacks some. The sample has tens of thousands of clones, about 81% seen once. Sequenced sample: PBMCs. This receptor was identified in a man aged 45-65 years in good health and CMV-seropositive.

The chain's CDR3 is CASTKGDTEAFF. CDR3 in DNA: TGTGCCAGCACCAAGGGGGACACTGAAGCTTTCTTT. The chain couples TRBV6-1 to TRBJ1-1; TRBD1 is a possible D gene (6 bases). Germline V gives CDR1 MNHNS, CDR2 SASEGT. V lost 7 bases and J lost 3, with 9 bases in between. This CDR3 spans 12 amino acids.